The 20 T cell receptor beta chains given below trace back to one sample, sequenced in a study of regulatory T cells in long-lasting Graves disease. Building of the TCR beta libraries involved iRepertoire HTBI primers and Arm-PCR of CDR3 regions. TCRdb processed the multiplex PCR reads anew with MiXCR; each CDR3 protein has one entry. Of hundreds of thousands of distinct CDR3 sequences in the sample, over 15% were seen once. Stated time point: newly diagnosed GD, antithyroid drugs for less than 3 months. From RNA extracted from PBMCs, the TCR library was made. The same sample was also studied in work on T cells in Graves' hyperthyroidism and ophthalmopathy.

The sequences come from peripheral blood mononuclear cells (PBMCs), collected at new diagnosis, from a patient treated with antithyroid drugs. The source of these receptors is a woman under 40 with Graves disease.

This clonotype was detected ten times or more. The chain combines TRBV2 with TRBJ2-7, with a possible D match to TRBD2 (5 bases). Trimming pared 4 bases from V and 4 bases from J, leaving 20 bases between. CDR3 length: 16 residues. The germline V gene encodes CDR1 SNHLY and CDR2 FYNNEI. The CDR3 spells CASSGKGLGSLYEQYF. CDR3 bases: TGTGCCAGCAGTGGGAAAGGACTGGGCAGCTTGTACGAGCAGTACTTC.

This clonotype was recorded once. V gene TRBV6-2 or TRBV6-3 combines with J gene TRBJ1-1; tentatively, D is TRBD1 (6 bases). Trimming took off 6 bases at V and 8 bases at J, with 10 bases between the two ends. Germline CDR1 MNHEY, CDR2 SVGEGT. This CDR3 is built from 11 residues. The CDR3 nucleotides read TGTGCCAGCAGCACCGGGACAGAAGCTTTCTTT. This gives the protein CASSTGTEAFF.

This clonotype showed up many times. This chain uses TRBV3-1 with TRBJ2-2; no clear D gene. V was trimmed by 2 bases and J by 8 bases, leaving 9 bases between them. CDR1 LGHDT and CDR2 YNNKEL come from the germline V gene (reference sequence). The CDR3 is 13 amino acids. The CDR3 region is CASSQLVKGELFF. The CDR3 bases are TGTGCCAGCAGCCAATTGGTAAAAGGGGAGCTGTTTTTT.

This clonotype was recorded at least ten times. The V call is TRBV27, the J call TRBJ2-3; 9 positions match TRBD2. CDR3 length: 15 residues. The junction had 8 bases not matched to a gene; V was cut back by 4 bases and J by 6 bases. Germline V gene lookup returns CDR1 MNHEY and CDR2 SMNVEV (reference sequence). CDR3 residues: CASSSLAGSPDTQYF. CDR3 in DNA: TGTGCCAGCAGTTCACTAGCGGGTTCACCGGATACGCAGTATTTT.

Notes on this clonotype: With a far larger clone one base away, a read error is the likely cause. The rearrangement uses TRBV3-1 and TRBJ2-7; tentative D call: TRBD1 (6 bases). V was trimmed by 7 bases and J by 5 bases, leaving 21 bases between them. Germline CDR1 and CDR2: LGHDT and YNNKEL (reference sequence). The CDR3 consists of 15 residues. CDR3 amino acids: CASNTESGTTHEQYF. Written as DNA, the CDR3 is TGTGCCAGCAACACCGAGAGTGGGACAACCCACGAGCAGTACTTC.

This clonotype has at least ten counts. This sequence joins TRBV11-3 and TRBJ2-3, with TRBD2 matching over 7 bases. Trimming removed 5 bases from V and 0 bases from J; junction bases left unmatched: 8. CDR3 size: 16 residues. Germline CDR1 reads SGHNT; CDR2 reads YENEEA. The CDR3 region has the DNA TGTGCCAGCAGCGCAAGGGGAGGGCCGAGCACAGATACGCAGTATTTT. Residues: CASSARGGPSTDTQYF.

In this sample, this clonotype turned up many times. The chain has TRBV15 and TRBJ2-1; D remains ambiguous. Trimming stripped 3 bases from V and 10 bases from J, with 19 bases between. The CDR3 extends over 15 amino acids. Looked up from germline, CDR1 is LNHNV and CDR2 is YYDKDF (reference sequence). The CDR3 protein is CATSSPAMAPREQFF. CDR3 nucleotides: TGTGCCACCAGCAGTCCCGCGATGGCCCCCAGGGAGCAGTTCTTC.

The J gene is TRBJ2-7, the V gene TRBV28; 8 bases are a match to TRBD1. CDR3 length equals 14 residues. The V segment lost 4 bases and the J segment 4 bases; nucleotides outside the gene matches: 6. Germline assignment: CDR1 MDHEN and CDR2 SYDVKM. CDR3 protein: CASSSPDRAYEQYF. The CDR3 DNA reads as TGTGCCAGCAGTTCCCCGGACAGGGCTTACGAGCAGTACTTC. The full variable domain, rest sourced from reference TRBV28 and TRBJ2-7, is DVKVTQSSRYLVKRTGEKVFLECVQDMDHENMFWYRQDPGLGLRLIYFSYDVKMKEKGDIPEGYSVSREKKERFSLILESASTNQTSMYLCASSSPDRAYEQYFGPGTRLTVT.

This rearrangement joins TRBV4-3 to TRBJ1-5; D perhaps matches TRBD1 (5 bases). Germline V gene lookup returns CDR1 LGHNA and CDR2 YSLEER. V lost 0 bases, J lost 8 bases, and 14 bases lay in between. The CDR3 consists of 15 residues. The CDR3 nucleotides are TGCGCCAGCAGCCAAGACCTAGGAGGGGACGAGCCCCAGCATTTT. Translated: CASSQDLGGDEPQHF.

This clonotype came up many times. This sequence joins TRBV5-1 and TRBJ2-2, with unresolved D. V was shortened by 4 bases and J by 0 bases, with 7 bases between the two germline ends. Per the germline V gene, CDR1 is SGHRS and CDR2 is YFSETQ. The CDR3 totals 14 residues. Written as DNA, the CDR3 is TGCGCCAGCAGCCCAGACCCGAACACCGGGGAGCTGTTTTTT. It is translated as CASSPDPNTGELFF.

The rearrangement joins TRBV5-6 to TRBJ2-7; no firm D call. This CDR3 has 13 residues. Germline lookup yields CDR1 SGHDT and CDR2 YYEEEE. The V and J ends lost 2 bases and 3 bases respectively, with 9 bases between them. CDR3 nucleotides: TGTGCCAGCAGCTTAGGGATTTACTACGAGCAGTACTTC. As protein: CASSLGIYYEQYF.

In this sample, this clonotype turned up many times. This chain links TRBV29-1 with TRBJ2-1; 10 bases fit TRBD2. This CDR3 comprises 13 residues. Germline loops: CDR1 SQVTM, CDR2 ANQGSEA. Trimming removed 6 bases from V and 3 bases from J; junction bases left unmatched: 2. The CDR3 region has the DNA TGCAGCGTGCGGACTAGCGGCTACAATGAGCAGTTCTTC. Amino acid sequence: CSVRTSGYNEQFF.

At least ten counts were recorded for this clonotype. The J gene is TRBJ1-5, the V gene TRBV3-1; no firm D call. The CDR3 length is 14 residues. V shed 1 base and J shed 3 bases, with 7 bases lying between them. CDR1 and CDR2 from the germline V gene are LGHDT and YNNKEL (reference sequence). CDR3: CASSQGPINQPQHF. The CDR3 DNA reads TGTGCCAGCAGCCAAGGACCGATCAATCAGCCCCAGCATTTT.

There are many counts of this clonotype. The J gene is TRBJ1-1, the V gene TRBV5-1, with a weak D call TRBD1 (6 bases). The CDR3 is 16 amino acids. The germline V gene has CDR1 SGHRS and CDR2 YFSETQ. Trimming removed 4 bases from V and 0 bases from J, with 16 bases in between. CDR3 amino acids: CASSLTGGGMNTEAFF. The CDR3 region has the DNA TGCGCCAGCAGCCTAACCGGCGGGGGCATGAACACTGAAGCTTTCTTT. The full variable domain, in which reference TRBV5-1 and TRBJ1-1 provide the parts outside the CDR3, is KAGVTQTPRYLIKTRGQQVTLSCSPISGHRSVSWYQQTPGQGLQFLFEYFSETQRNKGNFPGRFSGRQFSNSRSEMNVSTLELGDSALYLCASSLTGGGMNTEAFFGQGTRLTVV.

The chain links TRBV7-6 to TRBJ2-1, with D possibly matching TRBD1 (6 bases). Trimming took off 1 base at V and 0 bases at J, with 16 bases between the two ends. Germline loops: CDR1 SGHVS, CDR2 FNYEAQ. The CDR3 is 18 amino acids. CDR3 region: CASSLEQGTLSSYNEQFF. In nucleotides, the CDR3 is TGTGCCAGCAGCTTAGAACAGGGAACCCTCAGCTCCTACAATGAGCAGTTCTTC.

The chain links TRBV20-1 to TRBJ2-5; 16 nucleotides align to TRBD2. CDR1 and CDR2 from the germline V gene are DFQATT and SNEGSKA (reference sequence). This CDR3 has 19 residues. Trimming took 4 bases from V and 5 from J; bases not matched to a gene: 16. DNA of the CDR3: TGCAGTGCTACCTTTGCTCCGGGACTAGCGGGAGGGCCAGTTGAGACCCAGTACTTC. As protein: CSATFAPGLAGGPVETQYF.

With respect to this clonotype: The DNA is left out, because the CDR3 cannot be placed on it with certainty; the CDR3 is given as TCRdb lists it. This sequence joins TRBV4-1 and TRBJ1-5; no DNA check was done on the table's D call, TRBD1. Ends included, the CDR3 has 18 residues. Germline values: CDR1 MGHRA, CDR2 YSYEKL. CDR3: CASSYDSTPDSRVSPSIF.

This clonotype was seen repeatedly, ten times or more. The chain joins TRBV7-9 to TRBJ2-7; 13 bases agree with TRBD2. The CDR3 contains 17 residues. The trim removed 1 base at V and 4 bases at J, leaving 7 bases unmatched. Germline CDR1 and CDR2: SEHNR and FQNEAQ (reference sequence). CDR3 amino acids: CASSLGRTSGSHYEQYF. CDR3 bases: TGTGCCAGCAGCTTAGGACGGACTAGCGGGAGCCATTACGAGCAGTACTTC.

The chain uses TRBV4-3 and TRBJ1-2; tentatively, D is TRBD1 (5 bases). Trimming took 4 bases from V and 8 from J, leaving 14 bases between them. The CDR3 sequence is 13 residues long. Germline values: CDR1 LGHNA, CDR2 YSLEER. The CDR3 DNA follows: TGCGCCAGCAGCCCCCAGGAGGGGCACGGCTACACCTTC. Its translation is CASSPQEGHGYTF.

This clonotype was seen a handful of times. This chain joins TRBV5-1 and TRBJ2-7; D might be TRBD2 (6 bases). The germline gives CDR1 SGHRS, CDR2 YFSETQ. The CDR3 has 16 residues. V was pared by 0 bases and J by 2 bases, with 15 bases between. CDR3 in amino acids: CASSLDPGLPTYEQYF. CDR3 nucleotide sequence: TGCGCCAGCAGCTTGGACCCGGGACTTCCTACCTACGAGCAGTACTTC.